The T cell receptor (beta chain) described here comes from a study of T cell responses to AZD1222 COVID-19 vaccine. Assay used: immunoSEQ multiplex PCR; TCRdb lists only in-frame clones, some missing. The profile shows 70,000 to 95,000 clones, roughly 90% of them singletons. The clonotype originates from an adult in good health. Sequencing was performed on peripheral blood, taken on day 0 of MenACWY control vaccination.

The CDR3 DNA reads as TGTGCCAGCAGCCCCGGGACAGCCGAAGAGACCCAGTACTTC. Translating gives CASSPGTAEETQYF. The genes are TRBV6-2 or TRBV6-3 and TRBJ2-5, with 7 bases identical to TRBD1. Germline V gives CDR1 MNHEY, CDR2 SVGEGT. Unmatched junction bases numbered 7, after V lost 6 bases and J lost 3 bases. CDR3 length: 14 amino acids.